The 21 T cell receptor beta chains below come from one sample, sequenced in a study of T cells after yellow fever vaccination. One entry per CDR3 protein, called by TCRdb with MiXCR from the 5' RACE reads. The sample carries hundreds of thousands of distinct CDR3 sequences, about 15% recorded once. The sample in question was PBMCs, obtained about 5 days after the first yellow fever vaccination. The receptors shown here come from a man aged 18 to 35 who received the YFV17D yellow fever vaccine.

The CDR3: CASSYSLDPAGAEQFF. CDR3 coding DNA: TGTGCCAGCAGTTACTCGTTAGATCCAGCGGGTGCTGAGCAGTTCTTC. This chain links TRBV6-5 with TRBJ2-1; the D gene is possibly TRBD2 (6 bases). The germline V gene has CDR1 MNHEY and CDR2 SVGAGI. V shed 0 bases and J shed 9 bases, with 18 bases lying between them. This CDR3 spans 16 amino acids.

The chain carries TRBV12-3 or TRBV12-4 and TRBJ2-5, with D maybe TRBD2 (6 bases). CDR3 length: 15 residues. V shed 6 bases and J shed 2 bases, with 16 bases lying between them. Here the CDR3 DNA reads TGTGCCAGCAGCCCACGCCGGGACTTGCAAGAGACCCAGTACTTC. It yields the protein CASSPRRDLQETQYF.

This clonotype has more than one count but fewer than ten. The gene calls are TRBV20-1 and TRBJ1-1; D is possibly TRBD1 (6 bases). V was trimmed by 3 bases and J by 5 bases, leaving 10 bases between them. Germline V gene sequence: CDR1 DFQATT, CDR2 SNEGSKA (reference sequence). The CDR3 length is 12 residues. CDR3 amino acids: CSASAGVTEAFF. The CDR3 DNA is TGCAGTGCTAGTGCAGGGGTAACTGAAGCTTTCTTT.

The J gene is TRBJ2-7, the V gene TRBV4-1, with 10 positions matching TRBD2. Per germline, CDR1 MGHRA and CDR2 YSYEKL. There are 17 residues in the CDR3. V lost 6 bases to trimming and J lost 0 bases; unmatched junction nucleotides: 11. DNA for the CDR3: TGCGCCAGCAGTATCAAACAAGCGGGGGGGAGCTCCTACGAGCAGTACTTC. Protein product: CASSIKQAGGSSYEQYF.

This clonotype was counted between two and nine times. This rearrangement joins TRBV3-1 to TRBJ1-1; D gene unclear. Trimming removed 1 base from V and 4 bases from J, with 10 bases in between. Per germline, CDR1 LGHDT and CDR2 YNNKEL (reference sequence). The CDR3 runs 14 residues. CDR3 sequence: CASSQVRRATEAFF. CDR3 coding DNA: TGTGCCAGCAGCCAAGTCCGGCGGGCCACTGAAGCTTTCTTT.

This clonotype came up many times. The chain couples TRBV20-1 to TRBJ1-3; 12 nucleotides line up with TRBD1. Trimming took 3 bases from V and 4 from J; bases not matched to a gene: 7. The CDR3 contains 16 residues. Germline CDR1 and CDR2: DFQATT and SNEGSKA (reference sequence). The CDR3 loop is CSARGTGGAWGNTIYF. CDR3 nucleotide sequence: TGCAGTGCTAGGGGGACAGGGGGCGCGTGGGGAAACACCATATATTTT.

This clonotype was counted at least ten times. The rearrangement joins TRBV15 to TRBJ2-4; maybe TRBD2 (6 bases). Trimming took 0 bases from V and 8 from J, leaving 14 bases between them. The CDR3 covers 15 residues. Germline-derived CDR1 and CDR2 are LNHNV and YYDKDF (reference sequence). CDR3 loop: CATSRDLGGSDIQYF. In DNA form, the CDR3 reads TGTGCCACCAGCAGAGACTTGGGGGGATCGGACATTCAGTACTTC.

This clonotype occurred many times. The CDR3 loop reads CATIRGGLFRHEQFF. In nucleotides, the CDR3 is TGTGCCACCATCCGGGGGGGGTTATTTCGCCATGAGCAGTTCTTC. The gene calls are TRBV7-2 and TRBJ2-1; 8 bases line up with TRBD2. V shed 10 bases, J shed 8 bases, and the junction held 16 bases outside the gene matches. CDR1 and CDR2 (germline): SGHTA, FQGNSA. The CDR3 spans 15 residues. The full variable domain, its missing parts supplied by reference TRBV7-2 and TRBJ2-1, is GAGVSQSPSNKVTEKGKDVELRCDPISGHTALYWYRQSLGQGLEFLIYFQGNSAPDKSGLPSDRFSAERTGGSVSTLTIQRTQQEDSAVYLCATIRGGLFRHEQFFGPGTRLTVL.

This clonotype was detected ten times or more. The chain links TRBV5-1 to TRBJ2-3, with D uncertain. Trimming cost V 0 bases and J 4 bases, with 9 bases left between them. Per the germline V gene, CDR1 is SGHRS and CDR2 is YFSETQ. The CDR3 length is 14 residues. CDR3 loop: CASSLDQGADTQYF. For the CDR3, the DNA is TGCGCCAGCAGCTTGGATCAAGGCGCAGATACGCAGTATTTT.

This chain links TRBV7-8 with TRBJ2-5, with D uncertain. This CDR3 region has 14 residues. Germline assignment: CDR1 SGHVS and CDR2 FQNEAQ. With 5 bases removed from V and 5 bases from J, the gap between germline ends came to 15 bases. The CDR3 here is CASSLTRFGETQYF. DNA of the CDR3: TGTGCCAGCAGCCTAACGAGGTTTGGGGAGACCCAGTACTTC.

This chain joins TRBV6-1 and TRBJ2-3; 8 nucleotides match TRBD1. Trimming took 6 bases from V and 4 from J; bases not matched to a gene: 18. Germline V gene sequence: CDR1 MNHNS, CDR2 SASEGT. The CDR3 is 18 residues long. The DNA of the CDR3 is TGTGCCAGCAGCGACCCAGGAAGGACAGGGAGGACCGCAGATACGCAGTATTTT. Its protein is CASSDPGRTGRTADTQYF.

This clonotype has a count of ten or more. The chain is built from TRBV12-3 or TRBV12-4 and TRBJ2-7, with no clear D. The CDR3 totals 14 residues. V was clipped by 3 bases and J by 2 bases, with 11 bases between them. CDR3 coding DNA: TGTGCCAGCAGTTTCGGGCGGACCACCTACGAGCAGTACTTC. Residues: CASSFGRTTYEQYF.

The chain is built from TRBV19 and TRBJ1-1; 7 nucleotides line up with TRBD1. With 5 bases clipped from V and 1 base from J, the junction kept 10 bases outside the gene matches. The CDR3 spans 16 residues. CDR1 is LNHDA, CDR2 SQIVND, per germline (reference sequence). CDR3 region: CASSPTRTGGNTEAFF. Written as DNA, the CDR3 is TGTGCCAGTAGTCCAACCCGGACAGGCGGGAACACTGAAGCTTTCTTT.

This clonotype was observed a few times. The genes are TRBV5-1 and TRBJ1-1; no clear D gene. Trimming took off 0 bases at V and 2 bases at J, with 11 bases between the two ends. Germline V gene lookup returns CDR1 SGHRS and CDR2 YFSETQ. The CDR3 consists of 15 residues. The chain's CDR3 is CASSLDPQDNTEAFF. CDR3 DNA: TGCGCCAGCAGCTTGGATCCGCAGGATAACACTGAAGCTTTCTTT. Supplemented by reference TRBV5-1 and TRBJ1-1, the full variable domain reads KAGVTQTPRYLIKTRGQQVTLSCSPISGHRSVSWYQQTPGQGLQFLFEYFSETQRNKGNFPGRFSGRQFSNSRSEMNVSTLELGDSALYLCASSLDPQDNTEAFFGQGTRLTVV.

This clonotype was picked up a small number of times. The chain couples TRBV12-3 or TRBV12-4 to TRBJ2-7, with 8 bases fitting TRBD1. After removal of 5 bases from V and 4 bases from J, the junction contained 7 bases not matched to a gene. This CDR3 spans 14 amino acids. CDR3 residues: CASSEQGGLYEQYF. DNA for the CDR3: TGTGCCAGCAGTGAACAGGGGGGATTGTACGAGCAGTACTTC.

This clonotype occurred a few times. The J gene is TRBJ2-7, the V gene TRBV27; D ambiguous. CDR1 and CDR2 (germline): MNHEY, SMNVEV (reference sequence). This CDR3 is built from 14 residues. V was pared by 6 bases and J by 3 bases, with 15 bases between. The CDR3 nucleotides are TGTGCCAGCAGGCCTGGCTCTGGAGTCTACGAGCAGTACGTC. This gives the protein CASRPGSGVYEQYV.

J is TRBJ2-2 and V is TRBV5-6; 7 bases match TRBD1. The ends lost 3 bases at V and 5 bases at J; junction bases unmatched: 4. The V gene's germline CDR1 is SGHDT and CDR2 YYEEEE. The CDR3 is 14 amino acids. In nucleotides, the CDR3 is TGTGCCAGCAGCTGGGACAGATCTACCGGGGAGCTGTTTTTT. It specifies CASSWDRSTGELFF.

The V gene is TRBV4-1, the J gene TRBJ1-4; D perhaps matches TRBD1 (5 bases). Germline V CDR1 and CDR2: MGHRA, YSYEKL. There are 13 residues in the CDR3. V lost 5 bases and J lost 7, with 11 bases in between. The CDR3 nucleotides read TGCGCCAGCAGCGGGACGAATGGTGAAAAACTGTTTTTT. Amino acids: CASSGTNGEKLFF.

The chain recombines TRBV4-3 with TRBJ2-5; 7 nucleotides line up with TRBD2. Trimming at V came to 0 bases and at J to 4 bases, leaving 5 bases not matched to a gene. The V gene's germline CDR1 is LGHNA and CDR2 YSLEER. The CDR3 is 15 amino acids. The CDR3 loop is CASSQEGGERETQYF. For the CDR3, the DNA is TGCGCCAGCAGCCAAGAGGGAGGGGAAAGAGAGACCCAGTACTTC.

V gene TRBV7-2 combines with J gene TRBJ2-3; maybe TRBD1 (5 bases). The CDR3 is made up of 15 amino acids. Per the germline V gene, CDR1 is SGHTA and CDR2 is FQGNSA. V lost 5 bases, J lost 4 bases, and 16 bases lay in between. The DNA of the CDR3 is TGTGCCAGCAGCCTCGCCGGGCTCAGGGCAGATACGCAGTATTTT. It yields the protein CASSLAGLRADTQYF. Filled out from reference TRBV7-2 and TRBJ2-3, the complete variable domain reads GAGVSQSPSNKVTEKGKDVELRCDPISGHTALYWYRQSLGQGLEFLIYFQGNSAPDKSGLPSDRFSAERTGGSVSTLTIQRTQQEDSAVYLCASSLAGLRADTQYFGPGTRLTVL.

This clonotype has only a few counts. The V and J genes are TRBV5-1 and TRBJ2-7; D is ambiguous. The germline CDR1 and CDR2 sequences are SGHRS and YFSETQ. Deletions cut 0 bases from V and 6 bases from J, with 10 bases between. The CDR3 length is 13 residues. This CDR3 is CASSLGSSGEQYF. The DNA of the CDR3 is TGCGCCAGCAGCTTGGGGAGCTCCGGCGAGCAGTACTTC.